This T cell receptor beta chain was captured by sequencing in a study of blood T cell repertoires in COVID-19. Study-level background: Researchers got acute and convalescent COVID-19 samples from the United States, Italy and Spain.

The sample holds a few counts of this clone. Those enrolled, adults aged roughly 18 to 95 years, came from 20 to 25 US areas. Allocation to cohorts depended on clinical history reported by the participants. Sequenced by immunoSEQ multiplex PCR; TCRdb stores in-frame clones only, minus some. The table includes approximately 350,000 clones, around 86% detected once. The CDR3 has 13 amino acids. Germline V gene lookup returns CDR1 LGHDT and CDR2 YNNKEL (reference sequence). V was clipped by 3 bases and J by 4 bases; unmatched bases: 2. Sequencing was done on a sample of PBMCs or T cells enriched from blood (not recorded which). J is TRBJ1-2 and V is TRBV3-1 (or the pseudogene TRBV3-2); the match to TRBD1 covers 7 bases. The TCR originated in a woman in her forties or fifties who had recovered from COVID-19. Written as DNA, the CDR3 is TGTGCCAGCAGCCATCGACAGGGCTATGGCTACACCTTC. Translated: CASSHRQGYGYTF.